What follows are 3 T cell receptor beta chains derived from one specimen sequenced in a study of T cell responses to AZD1222 COVID-19 vaccine. Here immunoSEQ multiplex PCR was the method, and the copy in TCRdb shows in-frame clones only, minus some. The table lists roughly 140,000 clones, approximately 88% of them singletons, with about 3.7% in the top ten. Source: peripheral blood, taken on day 0 of MenACWY control vaccination. These receptors were collected from an adult in good health.

The V call is TRBV4-3, the J call TRBJ2-3; the match to TRBD2 covers 7 bases. Germline CDR1 reads LGHNA; CDR2 reads YSLEER. The CDR3 extends over 16 amino acids. With 0 bases clipped from V and 4 bases from J, the junction kept 7 bases outside the gene matches. CDR3 DNA sequence: TGCGCCAGCAGCCAAGAGGTGTTTGGGGGGGCAGATACGCAGTATTTT. Protein product: CASSQEVFGGADTQYF.

The chain has TRBV18 and TRBJ2-6, with D perhaps matching TRBD1 or TRBD2 (5 bases each). The germline V and J ends were trimmed by 5 bases and 3 bases, with 14 bases remaining between them. There are 16 residues in the CDR3. Per the germline V gene, CDR1 is KGHSH and CDR2 is LQKENI. The CDR3 is CASSATEGLGANVLTF. The CDR3 DNA follows: TGTGCCAGCTCAGCCACCGAGGGGCTTGGGGCCAACGTCCTGACTTTC.

This rearrangement joins TRBV29-1 to TRBJ1-2; D remains ambiguous. V lost 5 bases, J lost 7 bases, and 14 bases lay in between. This CDR3 has 12 residues. The germline gives CDR1 SQVTM, CDR2 ANQGSEA. The CDR3 is CSVPGPGGGYTF. In DNA form, the CDR3 reads TGCAGCGTTCCGGGCCCCGGAGGTGGCTACACCTTC.